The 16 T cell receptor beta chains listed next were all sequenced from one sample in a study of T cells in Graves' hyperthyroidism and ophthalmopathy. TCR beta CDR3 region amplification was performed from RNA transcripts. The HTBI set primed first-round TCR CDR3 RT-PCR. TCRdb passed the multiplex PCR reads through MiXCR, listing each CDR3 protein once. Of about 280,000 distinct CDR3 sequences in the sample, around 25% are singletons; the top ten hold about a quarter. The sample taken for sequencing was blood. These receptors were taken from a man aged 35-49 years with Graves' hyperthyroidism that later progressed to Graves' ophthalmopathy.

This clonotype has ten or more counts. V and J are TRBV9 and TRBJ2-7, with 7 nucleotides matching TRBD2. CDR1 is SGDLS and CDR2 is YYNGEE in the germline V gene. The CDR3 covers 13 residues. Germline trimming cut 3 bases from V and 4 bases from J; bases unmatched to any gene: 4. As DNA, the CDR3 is TGTGCCAGCAGCGGACTAGCCGAGTACGAGCAGTACTTC. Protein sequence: CASSGLAEYEQYF.

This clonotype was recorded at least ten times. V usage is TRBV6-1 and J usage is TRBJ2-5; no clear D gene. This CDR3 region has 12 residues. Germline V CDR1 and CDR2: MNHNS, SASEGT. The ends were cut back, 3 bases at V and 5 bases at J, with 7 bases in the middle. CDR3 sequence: CASSDFFETQYF. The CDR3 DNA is TGTGCCAGCAGTGACTTCTTTGAGACCCAGTACTTC.

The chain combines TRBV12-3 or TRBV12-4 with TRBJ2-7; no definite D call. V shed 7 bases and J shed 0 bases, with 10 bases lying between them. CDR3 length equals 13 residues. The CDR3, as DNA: TGTGCCAGCACCCCCAAGGGCTCCTACGAGCAGTACTTC. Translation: CASTPKGSYEQYF.

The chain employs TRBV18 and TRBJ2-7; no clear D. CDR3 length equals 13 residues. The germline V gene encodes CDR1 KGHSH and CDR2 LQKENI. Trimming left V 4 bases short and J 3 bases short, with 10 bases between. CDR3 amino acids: CASSLNGFYEQYF. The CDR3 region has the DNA TGTGCCAGCTCACTGAACGGGTTCTACGAGCAGTACTTC.

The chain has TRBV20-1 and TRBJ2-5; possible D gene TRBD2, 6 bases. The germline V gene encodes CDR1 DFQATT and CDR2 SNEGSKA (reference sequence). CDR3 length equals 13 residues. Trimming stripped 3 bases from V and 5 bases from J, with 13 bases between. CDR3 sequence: CSASPAGKETQYF. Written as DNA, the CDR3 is TGCAGTGCTAGCCCGGCGGGGAAGGAGACCCAGTACTTC.

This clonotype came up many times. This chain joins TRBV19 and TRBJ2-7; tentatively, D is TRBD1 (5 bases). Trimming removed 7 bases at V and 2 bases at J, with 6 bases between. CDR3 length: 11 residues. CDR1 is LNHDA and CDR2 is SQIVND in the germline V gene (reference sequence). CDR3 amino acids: CASIGAYEQYF. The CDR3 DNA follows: TGTGCCAGTATAGGGGCCTACGAGCAGTACTTC.

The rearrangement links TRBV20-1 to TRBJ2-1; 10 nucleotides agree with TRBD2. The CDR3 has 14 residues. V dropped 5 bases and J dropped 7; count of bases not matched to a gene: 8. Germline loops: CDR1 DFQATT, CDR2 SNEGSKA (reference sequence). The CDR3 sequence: CSAPLAGVLNEQFF. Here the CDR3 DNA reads TGCAGTGCTCCGCTAGCGGGAGTTTTGAATGAGCAGTTCTTC.

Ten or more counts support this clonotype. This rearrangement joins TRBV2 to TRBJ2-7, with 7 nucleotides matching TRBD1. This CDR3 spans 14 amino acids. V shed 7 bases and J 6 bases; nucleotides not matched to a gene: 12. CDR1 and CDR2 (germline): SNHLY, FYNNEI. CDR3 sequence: CASTTDRVQGEQYF. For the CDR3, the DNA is TGTGCCAGCACCACCGACAGGGTCCAAGGCGAGCAGTACTTC.

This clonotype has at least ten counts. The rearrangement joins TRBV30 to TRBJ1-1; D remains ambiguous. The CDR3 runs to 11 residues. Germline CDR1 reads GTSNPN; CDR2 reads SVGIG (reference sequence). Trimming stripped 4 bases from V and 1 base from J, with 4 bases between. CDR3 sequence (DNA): TGTGCCTGGAACGGGAACACTGAAGCTTTCTTT. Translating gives CAWNGNTEAFF. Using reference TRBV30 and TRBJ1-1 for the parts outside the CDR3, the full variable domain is SQTIHQWPATLVQPVGSPLSLECTVEGTSNPNLYWYRQAAGRGLQLLFYSVGIGQISSEVPQNLSASRPQDRQFILSSKKLLLSDSGFYLCAWNGNTEAFFGQGTRLTVV.

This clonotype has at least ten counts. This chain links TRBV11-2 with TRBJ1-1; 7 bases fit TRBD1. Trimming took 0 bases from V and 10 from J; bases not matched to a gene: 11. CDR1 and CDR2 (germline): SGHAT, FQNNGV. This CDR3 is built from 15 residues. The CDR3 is CASSLDWAGGNGAFF. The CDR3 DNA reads TGTGCCAGCAGCTTAGATTGGGCAGGGGGGAATGGAGCTTTCTTT.

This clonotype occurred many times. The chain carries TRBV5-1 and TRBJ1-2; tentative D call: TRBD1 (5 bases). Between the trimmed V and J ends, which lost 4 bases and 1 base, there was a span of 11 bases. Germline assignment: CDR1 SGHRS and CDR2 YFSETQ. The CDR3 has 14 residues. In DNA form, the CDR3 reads TGCGCCAGCAGCCCAAGACAGAATAACTATGGCTACACCTTC. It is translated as CASSPRQNNYGYTF.

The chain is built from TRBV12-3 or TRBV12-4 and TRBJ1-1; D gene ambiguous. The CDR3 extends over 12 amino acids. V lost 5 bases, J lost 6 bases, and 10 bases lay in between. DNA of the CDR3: TGTGCCAGCAGTCCCCAGCCATCTGAAGCTTTCTTT. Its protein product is CASSPQPSEAFF.

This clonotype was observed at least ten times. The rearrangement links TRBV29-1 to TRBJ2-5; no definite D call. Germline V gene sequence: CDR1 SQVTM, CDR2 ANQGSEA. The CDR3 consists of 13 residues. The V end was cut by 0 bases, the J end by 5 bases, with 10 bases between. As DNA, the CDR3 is TGCAGCGTTGAAGAATCCGATTCGGAGACCCAGTACTTC. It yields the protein CSVEESDSETQYF. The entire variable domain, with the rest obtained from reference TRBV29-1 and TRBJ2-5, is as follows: SAVISQKPSRDICQRGTSLTIQCQVDSQVTMMFWYRQQPGQSLTLIATANQGSEATYESGFVIDKFPISRPNLTFSTLTVSNMSPEDSSIYLCSVEESDSETQYFGPGTRLLVL.

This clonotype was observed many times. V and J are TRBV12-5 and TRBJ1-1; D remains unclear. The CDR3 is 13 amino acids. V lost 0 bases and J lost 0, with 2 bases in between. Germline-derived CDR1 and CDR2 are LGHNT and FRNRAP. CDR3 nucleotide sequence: TGTGCTAGTGGTTTGGTAGTGAACACTGAAGCTTTCTTT. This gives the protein CASGLVVNTEAFF.

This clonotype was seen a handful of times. CDR3 bases: TGTGCCAGCAGTTTGCACAGCTCCTACGAGCAGTACTTC. Translation: CASSLHSSYEQYF. This chain joins TRBV12-3 or TRBV12-4 and TRBJ2-7; D gene ambiguous. The CDR3 is 13 amino acids. Trimming shortened V by 3 bases and J by 0 bases, and 6 bases separated the two germline ends.

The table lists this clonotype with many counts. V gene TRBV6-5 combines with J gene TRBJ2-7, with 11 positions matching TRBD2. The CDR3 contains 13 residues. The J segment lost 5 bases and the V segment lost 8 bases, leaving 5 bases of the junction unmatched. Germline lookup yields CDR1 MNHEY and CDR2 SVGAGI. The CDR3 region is CASSGTSGHEQYF. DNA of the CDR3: TGTGCCAGCTCGGGGACTAGCGGCCACGAGCAGTACTTC.